This T cell receptor beta chain was obtained from a study of T-cell memory formation after mild COVID-19. Study as a whole: In these data, TCR clusters were largely donor specific. Study conclusions and caveats: Contracting CD4+ clones sat mainly in CM and EM; CD8+ in EMRA. Among clones peaking at day 37 in the second wave, SARS-CoV-2 specificity remained unconfirmed.

As to this clonotype: Antigen unknown.

TCR alpha and TCR beta cDNA libraries carrying sample barcodes and UMIs were produced by 5'RACE using constant-segment primers. MiXCR, applied by TCRdb to the 5' RACE reads, yields one record per CDR3 protein. The sample consists of about 470,000 distinct CDR3 sequences, approximately 23% of them appearing once. Germline loops: CDR1 LGHDT, CDR2 YNNKEL (reference sequence). There are 15 residues in the CDR3. Trimming cost V 6 bases and J 2 bases; bases outside gene matches: 10. The rearrangement links TRBV3-1 to TRBJ2-7; the match to TRBD2 covers 7 bases. The sequencing input was PBMCs or a T cell subset sorted from them (not recorded which). This receptor was obtained from an adult woman who had mild COVID-19 (a few samples of this study predate the infection). Cell type and time point are not known. The CDR3: CASSQPGTITYEQYF. The DNA for the CDR3 is TGTGCCAGCAGTCAACCCGGGACTATTACCTACGAGCAGTACTTC.